The 11 T cell receptor beta chains reported below all come from one sample, sequenced in a study of control samples from healthy donors and cancer patients. Profiling relied on immunoSEQ multiplex PCR, and the TCRdb table lists in-frame clones only, not all of them. This table has tens of thousands of clones, approximately 90% appearing once. The material sequenced was blood. Receptor source: a man between 45 and 60 years old in good health.

The chain combines TRBV5-1 with TRBJ2-3; D possibly uses TRBD1 or TRBD2 (5 bases each). Germline values: CDR1 SGHRS, CDR2 YFSETQ. CDR3 size: 15 residues. The V and J ends lost 2 bases and 0 bases respectively, with 10 bases between them. CDR3 bases: TGCGCCAGCAGCTTAGAGGGGACCAGCACAGATACGCAGTATTTT. Its translation: CASSLEGTSTDTQYF.

J is TRBJ2-7 and V is TRBV7-6; TRBD2 matches 7 bases. The V and J ends lost 5 bases and 0 bases, in that order; junction bases with no gene match: 10. Per germline, CDR1 SGHVS and CDR2 FNYEAQ. The CDR3 totals 16 residues. The DNA of the CDR3 is TGTGCCAGCAGCCCTGGGGGGGGGATTAGCTCCTACGAGCAGTACTTC. This translates into CASSPGGGISSYEQYF.

For this clone: At one end, the junction sequence differs from germline, possibly due to a read error. V gene TRBV12-3 or TRBV12-4 combines with J gene TRBJ2-1; D is undetermined. This CDR3 has 12 amino acids. The CDR3 loop is CASSPFGSVRIF. Written as DNA, the CDR3 is TGTGCCAGCAGCCCCTTCGGGTCCGTGAGGATCTTC.

The CDR3 sequence: CAGASGGANTQYF. Written as DNA, the CDR3 is TGTGCCGGGGCTAGCGGGGGGGCGAATACGCAGTATTTT. The rearrangement links TRBV2 to TRBJ2-3, with 12 nucleotides matching TRBD2. Germline CDR1 and CDR2: SNHLY and FYNNEI. Trimming took 11 bases from V and 7 from J; bases not matched to a gene: 7. There are 13 residues in the CDR3.

The count of this clone is one. The rearrangement joins TRBV7-9 to TRBJ2-7, with D unresolved. V was trimmed by 1 base and J by 7 bases, leaving 11 bases between them. Germline V gives CDR1 SEHNR, CDR2 FQNEAQ (reference sequence). The CDR3 has 13 amino acids. The CDR3 bases are TGTGCCAGCAGCTTAGGACCCAAAGGGGAGCAGTACTTC. Translated: CASSLGPKGEQYF.

The J gene is TRBJ2-5, the V gene TRBV5-1; weak D call: TRBD2 (6 bases). The germline gives CDR1 SGHRS, CDR2 YFSETQ. The germline V and J ends were trimmed by 0 bases and 5 bases, with 11 bases remaining between them. The CDR3 extends over 14 amino acids. CDR3 protein: CASSLAAGRETQYF. CDR3 DNA: TGCGCCAGCAGCTTGGCCGCAGGGAGGGAGACCCAGTACTTC.

The J gene is TRBJ1-6, the V gene TRBV21-1; the tabulated D call, TRBD1, remains unverified against the DNA. TRBV21-1 is designated a pseudogene. This CDR3 spans 16 amino acids. The CDR3 bases are TGTGCCAGCAGCGCGATCCGGGACAGGGTAGATTCACCCCTCCACTTT. It yields the protein CASSAIRDRVDSPLHF.

The chain links TRBV10-3 to TRBJ2-7, with TRBD1 as a possible D gene (6 bases). This CDR3 contains 14 residues. Germline lookup yields CDR1 ENHRY and CDR2 SYGVKD. Trimming took off 7 bases at V and 7 bases at J, with 20 bases between the two ends. The CDR3 spells CAINRDTFPGEQYF. Written as DNA, the CDR3 is TGTGCCATCAACCGGGACACTTTCCCGGGAGAGCAGTACTTC.

This rearrangement joins TRBV18 to TRBJ2-2; D is ambiguous. V lost 3 bases, J lost 0 bases, and 8 bases lay in between. CDR3 size: 15 residues. Looked up from germline, CDR1 is KGHSH and CDR2 is LQKENI. The CDR3 region is CASSPALANTGELFF. The DNA for the CDR3 is TGTGCCAGCTCACCCGCCCTAGCGAACACCGGGGAGCTGTTTTTT.

The chain has TRBV7-2 and TRBJ1-5; 7 bases are shared with TRBD1. V lost 0 bases and J lost 2; bases outside the gene matches: 10. The length of the CDR3 is 18 residues. CDR1 and CDR2 (germline): SGHTA, FQGNSA. The CDR3, as DNA: TGTGCCAGCAGCTTAGCCCAGGGGGAGGGGATCCGCAATCAGCCCCAGCATTTT. This encodes CASSLAQGEGIRNQPQHF.

V is TRBV2 and J is TRBJ2-1; TRBD1 aligns across 9 bases. Trimming at V came to 4 bases and at J to 2 bases, leaving 6 bases not matched to a gene. The CDR3 is 16 residues long. CDR1 is SNHLY and CDR2 is FYNNEI in the germline V gene. The CDR3 loop is CASSVDRGFTYNEQFF. The DNA for the CDR3 is TGTGCCAGCAGTGTGGACAGGGGATTCACCTACAATGAGCAGTTCTTC. Combining the CDR3 with reference TRBV2 and TRBJ2-1 gives the whole variable domain EPEVTQTPSHQVTQMGQEVILRCVPISNHLYFYWYRQILGQKVEFLVSFYNNEISEKSEIFDDQFSVERPDGSNFTLKIRSTKLEDSAMYFCASSVDRGFTYNEQFFGPGTRLTVL.